This is a list of T cell receptor beta chains from one sample in a study of T cell responses to AZD1222 COVID-19 vaccine. Data came from immunoSEQ multiplex PCR; TCRdb stores just in-frame clones and leaves some out. The data show fewer than 200,000 clones, almost 95% seen once. Material: peripheral blood, obtained on day 0 of AZD1222 vaccination. The receptors shown here come from an adult in good health. Both conserved end residues are part of each CDR3. The D gene is left open where the match is weak. Some rows mark clone size as missing; the rest say once, few, many or name a class of expanded clone.

v_gene: TRBV30
j_gene: TRBJ1-6
abundance: -
d_gene: -
CDR3aa: CAWSRDFDNSPLHF
CDR3nt: TGTGCCTGGAGTCGGGACTTCGATAATTCACCCCTCCACTTT

v_gene: TRBV27
j_gene: TRBJ1-1
abundance: -
d_gene: -
CDR3aa: CASSLSDWRDRTFF
CDR3nt: TGTGCCAGCAGTTTATCCGACTGGCGGGATCGTACTTTCTTT

v_gene: TRBV21-1
j_gene: TRBJ2-2
abundance: -
d_gene: -
CDR3aa: CASSPATKQDWGTGELFF
CDR3nt: TGTGCCAGCAGCCCCGCGACGAAACAGGATTGGGGCACCGGGGAGCTGTTTTTT

v_gene: TRBV7-9
j_gene: TRBJ2-7
abundance: once
d_gene: -
CDR3aa: CASSLGGQINYEQYF
CDR3nt: TGTGCCAGCAGCTTAGGCGGACAGATTAACTACGAGCAGTACTTC

v_gene: TRBV29-1
j_gene: TRBJ2-7
abundance: -
d_gene: -
CDR3aa: CSVEELVAGKTSYEQYF
CDR3nt: TGCAGCGTTGAAGAGTTGGTAGCAGGTAAAACCTCCTACGAGCAGTACTTC

v_gene: TRBV5-4
j_gene: TRBJ1-2
abundance: -
d_gene: -
CDR3aa: CASSLPQGGPLDGYTF
CDR3nt: TGTGCCAGCAGCTTACCACAGGGAGGCCCCCTAGACGGCTACACCTTC

v_gene: TRBV4-2
j_gene: TRBJ1-1
abundance: -
d_gene: TRBD1
CDR3aa: CASSQDEGAPTEAFF
CDR3nt: TGTGCCAGCAGCCAAGATGAGGGGGCGCCCACTGAAGCTTTCTTT

v_gene: TRBV9
j_gene: TRBJ1-2
abundance: -
d_gene: -
CDR3aa: CASSPRTVVLGEGGYTF
CDR3nt: TGTGCCAGCAGCCCACGGACAGTAGTCTTAGGGGAAGGTGGCTACACCTTC

v_gene: TRBV6-5
j_gene: TRBJ1-1
abundance: -
d_gene: -
CDR3aa: CASSNRLRGTEAFF
CDR3nt: TGTGCCAGCAGTAACAGGCTTAGAGGCACTGAAGCTTTCTTT

v_gene: TRBV19
j_gene: TRBJ2-5
abundance: -
d_gene: TRBD1
CDR3aa: CASSPGDRGNQETQYF
CDR3nt: TGTGCCAGTAGTCCCGGGGACAGAGGCAACCAAGAGACCCAGTACTTC

v_gene: TRBV10-2
j_gene: TRBJ2-7
abundance: few
d_gene: -
CDR3aa: CASSEQGYPLSEQYF
CDR3nt: TGCGCCAGCAGTGAGCAGGGCTACCCGCTCTCCGAGCAGTACTTC

v_gene: TRBV24-1
j_gene: TRBJ2-7
abundance: -
d_gene: -
CDR3aa: CATSDTGTRIYEQYF
CDR3nt: TGTGCCACCAGTGATACCGGGACTCGCATCTACGAGCAGTACTTC

v_gene: TRBV19
j_gene: TRBJ2-5
abundance: -
d_gene: TRBD1
CDR3aa: CASRDRSQETQYF
CDR3nt: TGTGCCAGTAGGGACAGGAGCCAAGAGACCCAGTACTTC

v_gene: TRBV10-3
j_gene: TRBJ1-1
abundance: -
d_gene: TRBD1
CDR3aa: CAITRTGETEAFF
CDR3nt: TGTGCCATCACCAGGACAGGGGAGACTGAAGCTTTCTTT

v_gene: TRBV10-3
j_gene: TRBJ1-1
abundance: once
d_gene: -
CDR3aa: CAISESPSVNTEAFF
CDR3nt: TGTGCCATCAGTGAGTCACCGAGTGTGAACACTGAAGCTTTCTTT

v_gene: TRBV4-2
j_gene: TRBJ1-5
abundance: -
d_gene: -
CDR3aa: CASSQGVQANQPQHF
CDR3nt: TGTGCCAGCAGCCAAGGGGTACAGGCTAATCAGCCCCAGCATTTT

v_gene: TRBV24-1
j_gene: TRBJ2-2
abundance: -
d_gene: -
CDR3aa: CATSDLHTGELFF
CDR3nt: TGTGCCACCAGTGATTTGCACACCGGGGAGCTGTTTTTT

v_gene: TRBV30
j_gene: TRBJ1-2
abundance: -
d_gene: TRBD1
CDR3aa: CAWTVGGRSYGYTF
CDR3nt: TGTGCCTGGACCGTAGGGGGCCGGTCATATGGCTACACCTTC

v_gene: TRBV18
j_gene: TRBJ2-6
abundance: -
d_gene: -
CDR3aa: CASSPPGKGASGANVLTF
CDR3nt: TGTGCCAGCTCACCACCGGGGAAAGGAGCATCTGGGGCCAACGTCCTGACTTTC

v_gene: TRBV5-4
j_gene: TRBJ1-1
abundance: -
d_gene: -
CDR3aa: CASSLSRRNTEAFF
CDR3nt: TGTGCCAGCAGCTTGTCTCGTCGGAACACTGAAGCTTTCTTT

v_gene: TRBV7-8
j_gene: TRBJ2-2
abundance: -
d_gene: -
CDR3aa: CASSLAPGGTNTGELFF
CDR3nt: TGTGCCAGCAGCTTAGCGCCGGGGGGCACGAACACCGGGGAGCTGTTTTTT

v_gene: TRBV7-9
j_gene: TRBJ1-5
abundance: -
d_gene: -
CDR3aa: CASGGGGNQPQHF
CDR3nt: TGTGCCAGCGGAGGGGGGGGCAATCAGCCCCAGCATTTT

v_gene: TRBV4-1
j_gene: TRBJ2-5
abundance: -
d_gene: TRBD2
CDR3aa: CASSQDTAGGPSLTQYF
CDR3nt: TGCGCCAGCAGCCAAGATACAGCGGGGGGACCGTCATTGACCCAGTACTTC

v_gene: TRBV5-6
j_gene: TRBJ2-2
abundance: -
d_gene: -
CDR3aa: CASSLWVNTGELFF
CDR3nt: TGTGCCAGCAGCTTGTGGGTGAACACCGGGGAGCTGTTTTTT

v_gene: TRBV19
j_gene: TRBJ2-1
abundance: few
d_gene: -
CDR3aa: CASSMEGLAYNEQFF
CDR3nt: TGTGCCAGTAGTATGGAGGGGCTGGCCTACAATGAGCAGTTCTTC

v_gene: TRBV12-5
j_gene: TRBJ2-5
abundance: few
d_gene: TRBD1
CDR3aa: CASGRDRVETQYF
CDR3nt: TGTGCTAGTGGCCGGGACAGGGTCGAGACCCAGTACTTC